One sample yielded the 24 T cell receptor beta chains listed below, sequenced in a study of shared clonotypes between healthy human individuals. Generated by immunoSEQ multiplex PCR, the TCRdb table keeps only in-frame clones and is missing some. The sample has about 2,500,000 clones, more than 90% seen once. Sample: naive CD4+ T cells sorted from blood. The subset was: CD45RA+ positively selected. Receptor source: a man between 18 and 29 years old in good health.

The V call is TRBV7-2, the J call TRBJ2-2; 8 positions agree with TRBD2. The junction had 13 bases not matched to a gene; V was cut back by 5 bases and J by 2 bases. The CDR3 has 18 residues. Germline lookup yields CDR1 SGHTA and CDR2 FQGNSA. For the CDR3, the DNA is TGTGCCAGCAGCCCTAAGGGGGGGCGGGAGGCAAACACCGGGGAGCTGTTTTTT. Protein: CASSPKGGREANTGELFF.

The chain is built from TRBV18 and TRBJ2-3, with D tentatively TRBD1 (6 bases). Germline assignment: CDR1 KGHSH and CDR2 LQKENI. The length of the CDR3 is 15 residues. Trimming took 4 bases from V and 1 from J, leaving 12 bases between them. CDR3 coding DNA: TGTGCCAGCTCACAAACGACAGGTGGCACAGATACGCAGTATTTT. Translating it yields CASSQTTGGTDTQYF.

As regards this clone: The sample holds other DNA sequences that translate to the same CDR3. The chain couples TRBV18 to TRBJ2-5; D is unclear. CDR3 size: 13 residues. Between the trimmed V and J ends, which lost 2 bases and 2 bases, there was a span of 6 bases. Germline V CDR1 and CDR2: KGHSH, LQKENI. CDR3 loop: CASSPGLQETQYF. The CDR3 DNA reads TGTGCCAGCTCACCAGGGTTACAAGAGACCCAGTACTTC.

On this clone: The sample contains more than one DNA sequence encoding this CDR3. This CDR3 is CASSEAGTYEQYF. The CDR3 nucleotides read TGTGCCAGCAGTGAAGCAGGGACCTACGAGCAGTACTTC. The V call is TRBV25-1, the J call TRBJ2-7; D is perhaps TRBD1 (5 bases). Deletions cut 2 bases from V and 2 bases from J, with 7 bases between. CDR3 length: 13 amino acids. Germline V gene sequence: CDR1 MGHDK, CDR2 SYGVNS.

A note on this clone: Other DNA sequences in this specimen translate into the identical CDR3. The V and J genes are TRBV6-5 and TRBJ2-7; a weak D match, TRBD1 (5 bases). V dropped 0 bases and J dropped 2 bases, with 11 bases sitting between them. This CDR3 is 15 amino acids long. CDR1 is MNHEY and CDR2 is SVGAGI in the germline V gene. The CDR3 bases are TGTGCCAGCAGTTACTCGAGCGCAGGGACCTACGAGCAGTACTTC. It yields the protein CASSYSSAGTYEQYF.

The V gene is TRBV13, the J gene TRBJ2-7; no firm D call. Germline V gives CDR1 PRHDT, CDR2 FYEKMQ (reference sequence). The CDR3 extends over 14 amino acids. V was shortened by 1 base and J by 4 bases, with 11 bases between the two germline ends. The chain's CDR3 is CASSLAQLAYEQYF. In DNA, the CDR3 is TGTGCCAGCAGCTTAGCACAGTTAGCTTACGAGCAGTACTTC.

The V call is TRBV25-1, the J call TRBJ2-3, with D tentatively TRBD1 (7 bases). The germline V gene has CDR1 MGHDK and CDR2 SYGVNS. Between the trimmed V and J ends, which lost 4 bases and 4 bases, there was a span of 12 bases. This CDR3 has 14 residues. The CDR3 coding sequence is TGTGCCAGCAGTGTGACAGGGAGGTCAGATACGCAGTATTTT. Its translation: CASSVTGRSDTQYF.

The sample holds one count of this clone. The chain links TRBV15 to TRBJ2-3, with 10 bases identical to TRBD1. The germline V gene has CDR1 LNHNV and CDR2 YYDKDF (reference sequence). V gave up 3 bases and J gave up 5 bases; unmatched junction bases: 5. The CDR3 extends over 15 amino acids. The CDR3 DNA follows: TGTGCCACCAGCAGGACAGGGGGCTCAGGAGATACGCAGTATTTT. It encodes CATSRTGGSGDTQYF.

The rearrangement joins TRBV28 to TRBJ2-1, with 8 positions matching TRBD2. Trimming cost V 5 bases and J 8 bases; bases outside gene matches: 8. The CDR3 runs 14 residues. Germline lookup yields CDR1 MDHEN and CDR2 SYDVKM. CDR3: CASSLAGGAYEQFF. The CDR3 DNA reads as TGTGCCAGCAGTCTAGCGGGCGGCGCCTATGAGCAGTTCTTC.

J is TRBJ2-1 and V is TRBV6-1; a possible D gene is TRBD1 (6 bases). Germline loops: CDR1 MNHNS, CDR2 SASEGT. The CDR3 is 15 amino acids. V dropped 1 base and J dropped 6 bases, with 13 bases sitting between them. In DNA form, the CDR3 reads TGTGCCAGCAGTGAAGATTGGGGGCGCGTCAATGAGCAGTTCTTC. It yields the protein CASSEDWGRVNEQFF.

This clone was observed a handful of times. In the same sample, other DNA sequences code for this CDR3. The gene calls are TRBV5-1 and TRBJ2-3; 8 positions match TRBD1. Per germline, CDR1 SGHRS and CDR2 YFSETQ. The CDR3 has 14 amino acids. The trim removed 4 bases at V and 4 bases at J, leaving 5 bases unmatched. The CDR3 sequence is CASSPGQGPDTQYF. The CDR3 DNA reads as TGCGCCAGCAGCCCCGGACAGGGACCAGATACGCAGTATTTT.

This clone has only one observation. This chain uses TRBV10-1 with TRBJ2-2; D ambiguous. Trimming took 5 bases from V and 1 from J, leaving 8 bases between them. This CDR3 is 14 amino acids long. CDR1 is WNHNN, CDR2 SYGVQD, per germline (reference sequence). CDR3 sequence reads: CASSRQVNTGELFF. CDR3 nucleotide sequence: TGCGCCAGCAGTCGGCAGGTGAACACCGGGGAGCTGTTTTTT.

CDR3 sequence: CASSPRDSTSNYGYTF. The CDR3 DNA sequence: TGTGCCAGCAGCCCCCGGGACAGCACCTCTAACTATGGCTACACCTTC. This chain joins TRBV5-4 and TRBJ1-2; the match to TRBD1 covers 7 bases. The J segment lost 0 bases and the V segment lost 4 bases, leaving 9 bases of the junction unmatched. The CDR3 sequence is 16 residues long. CDR1 is SGHNT and CDR2 is YYREEE in the germline V gene (reference sequence).

The chain joins TRBV30 to TRBJ2-7; 8 positions match TRBD2. The CDR3 consists of 15 residues. Germline lookup yields CDR1 GTSNPN and CDR2 SVGIG (reference sequence). After removal of 2 bases from V and 0 bases from J, the junction contained 6 bases not matched to a gene. CDR3 coding DNA: TGTGCCTGGAGTCCGGGACTAGTGGCCTCCTACGAGCAGTACTTC. Translated: CAWSPGLVASYEQYF.

The chain uses TRBV5-1 and TRBJ1-6; 7 positions match TRBD1. V shed 4 bases, J shed 8 bases, and the junction held 9 bases outside the gene matches. Germline V CDR1 and CDR2: SGHRS, YFSETQ. CDR3 length: 15 amino acids. The CDR3 protein is CASSPTTGKDSPLHF. In DNA form, the CDR3 reads TGCGCCAGCAGCCCGACGACAGGGAAGGATTCACCCCTCCACTTT.

The V gene is TRBV6-1, the J gene TRBJ2-2; possible D gene TRBD1, 5 bases. There are 15 residues in the CDR3. V lost 1 base and J 5 bases, leaving 11 bases between the germline ends. Germline V gene sequence: CDR1 MNHNS, CDR2 SASEGT. CDR3 DNA: TGTGCCAGCAGTGAAGGCAGGGCCGGAACCGGGGAGCTGTTTTTT. Protein product: CASSEGRAGTGELFF.

In DNA form, the CDR3 reads TGTGCCAGCGATTCCGCGGGGATAGGGGGCTACACCTTC. This codes for CASDSAGIGGYTF. V and J are TRBV6-1 and TRBJ1-2; D is unresolved. CDR3 length: 13 amino acids. Trimming stripped 8 bases from V and 8 bases from J, with 18 bases between. CDR1 is MNHNS and CDR2 is SASEGT in the germline V gene.

The chain carries TRBV5-1 and TRBJ1-1; TRBD1 agrees at 9 bases. V lost 5 bases to trimming and J lost 5 bases; unmatched junction nucleotides: 13. The CDR3 runs 16 residues. CDR1 and CDR2 (germline): SGHRS, YFSETQ. The CDR3 protein is CASSYAEQGAATEAFF. The CDR3 DNA is TGCGCCAGCAGTTACGCCGAACAGGGGGCCGCGACTGAAGCTTTCTTT.

This clone has a handful of counts. The V and J genes are TRBV6-1 and TRBJ1-6; TRBD1 matches 8 bases. V shed 4 bases, J shed 4 bases, and the junction held 6 bases outside the gene matches. CDR3 length: 16 amino acids. Germline V gene lookup returns CDR1 MNHNS and CDR2 SASEGT. The CDR3 sequence is CASSVRGPPYNSPLHF. The CDR3 bases are TGTGCCAGCAGTGTCAGGGGGCCACCTTATAATTCACCCCTCCACTTT.

V is TRBV4-1 and J is TRBJ2-5, with D maybe TRBD1 (6 bases). There are 13 residues in the CDR3. CDR1 is MGHRA, CDR2 YSYEKL, per germline. The V end lost 8 bases, the J end lost 4 bases, and 14 bases lay between the germline ends. The CDR3 DNA follows: TGCGCCAGCCGCCCGCAGGGGTTAGAGACCCAGTACTTC. Residues: CASRPQGLETQYF.

The V and J genes are TRBV5-6 and TRBJ2-3, with D unresolved. Trimming shortened V by 0 bases and J by 2 bases, and 13 bases separated the two germline ends. This CDR3 comprises 16 residues. Looked up from germline, CDR1 is SGHDT and CDR2 is YYEEEE. The CDR3 protein is CASSLGVSPNTDTQYF. CDR3 bases: TGTGCCAGCAGCTTGGGGGTTAGCCCTAACACAGATACGCAGTATTTT.

V gene TRBV6-1 combines with J gene TRBJ1-3, with 7 bases lining up with TRBD1. Trimming removed 4 bases from V and 0 bases from J; junction bases left unmatched: 6. This CDR3 contains 16 residues. CDR1 is MNHNS, CDR2 SASEGT, per germline. CDR3 residues: CASSGQGRLSGNTIYF. The CDR3 bases are TGTGCCAGCAGTGGACAGGGACGCCTCTCTGGAAACACCATATATTTT.

This clone was observed once. This sequence joins TRBV7-3 and TRBJ2-5; weak D call: TRBD2 (6 bases). The germline CDR1 and CDR2 sequences are SGHTA and FQGTGA. The CDR3 loop spans 15 amino acids. Deletions cut 5 bases from V and 5 bases from J, with 18 bases between. CDR3 bases: TGTGCCAGCAGCCCGGGGACTCAACCTCGGGAGACCCAGTACTTC. It specifies CASSPGTQPRETQYF.

This sequence joins TRBV2 and TRBJ2-5; the match to TRBD2 covers 8 bases. The germline CDR1 and CDR2 sequences are SNHLY and FYNNEI. The CDR3 consists of 14 residues. V gave up 6 bases and J gave up 4 bases; unmatched junction bases: 7. CDR3 in amino acids: CASRQLAVRETQYF. DNA of the CDR3: TGTGCCAGCAGGCAACTAGCGGTACGAGAGACCCAGTACTTC.